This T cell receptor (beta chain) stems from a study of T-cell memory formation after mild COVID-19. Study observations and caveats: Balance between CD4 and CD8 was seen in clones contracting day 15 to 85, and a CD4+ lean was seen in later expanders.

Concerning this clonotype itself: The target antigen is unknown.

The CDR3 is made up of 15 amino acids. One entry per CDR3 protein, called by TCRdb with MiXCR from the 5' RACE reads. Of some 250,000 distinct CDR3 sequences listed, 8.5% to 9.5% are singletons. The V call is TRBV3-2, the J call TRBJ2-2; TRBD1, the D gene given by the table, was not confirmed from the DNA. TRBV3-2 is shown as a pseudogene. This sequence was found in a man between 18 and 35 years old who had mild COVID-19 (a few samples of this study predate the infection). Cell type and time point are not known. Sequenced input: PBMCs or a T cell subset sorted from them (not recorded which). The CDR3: CASRKRTGLTGELFF. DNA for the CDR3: TGTGCCAGCAGAAAAAGGACAGGACTCACCGGGGAGCTGTTTTTT.